These 32 T cell receptor beta chains share one sample of origin, sequenced in a study of T cells in Graves' hyperthyroidism and ophthalmopathy. RNA transcripts were the template for amplifying TCR beta CDR3 regions. HTBI primers drove first-round RT-PCR of the TCR CDR3. TCRdb reprocessed the multiplex PCR reads via MiXCR and lists one record per CDR3 protein. This sample yields roughly 750,000 distinct CDR3 sequences, of which approximately 16% are seen a single time; under 9.5% belongs to the top ten. Input material: blood. The receptors originated from a man in his late teens or twenties with Graves' hyperthyroidism.

The rearrangement uses TRBV7-9 and TRBJ2-5; 11 nucleotides match TRBD2. The V and J ends lost 4 bases and 2 bases, in that order; junction bases with no gene match: 0. The CDR3 has 14 amino acids. CDR1 SEHNR and CDR2 FQNEAQ come from the germline V gene (reference sequence). This CDR3 is CASSSSGRQETQYF. CDR3 coding DNA: TGTGCCAGCAGCTCTAGCGGGAGGCAAGAGACCCAGTACTTC.

The chain uses TRBV10-3 and TRBJ2-7, with 11 positions matching TRBD2. With V trimmed by 7 bases and J by 4 bases, 9 bases remained unmatched. Germline V gene data show CDR1 as ENHRY and CDR2 as SYGVKD. The CDR3 totals 15 residues. CDR3 loop: CAIKEGLAGGYEQYF. Written as DNA, the CDR3 is TGTGCCATCAAGGAGGGGCTAGCGGGAGGTTACGAGCAGTACTTC.

This chain uses TRBV7-9 with TRBJ2-7; D might be TRBD1 or TRBD2, each matching 6 bases. V lost 4 bases and J 0 bases, leaving 13 bases between the germline ends. The CDR3 totals 15 residues. Germline V gene lookup returns CDR1 SEHNR and CDR2 FQNEAQ (reference sequence). The CDR3 DNA reads as TGTGCCAGCAGCTGGGGGGCATCCAGCTCCTACGAGCAGTACTTC. This gives the protein CASSWGASSSYEQYF.

This clonotype has more than one count but fewer than ten. The chain links TRBV20-1 to TRBJ2-5; TRBD2 aligns across 9 bases. The CDR3 covers 16 residues. Germline V gives CDR1 DFQATT, CDR2 SNEGSKA (reference sequence). V lost 6 bases to trimming and J lost 5 bases; unmatched junction nucleotides: 16. The CDR3 reads CSASRLAAGAGETQYF. The CDR3 region has the DNA TGCAGTGCCAGCAGACTAGCGGCAGGAGCAGGGGAGACCCAGTACTTC.

The chain combines TRBV7-2 with TRBJ1-5; perhaps TRBD1 as D (6 bases). Trimming took off 3 bases at V and 6 bases at J, with 18 bases between the two ends. The CDR3 runs 16 residues. Germline-derived CDR1 and CDR2 are SGHTA and FQGNSA. The CDR3 bases are TGTGCCAGCAGCTTCGCCCCGTTAGGGGGTTTTCAGCCCCAGCATTTT. It translates to CASSFAPLGGFQPQHF.

The chain links TRBV5-5 to TRBJ2-7; possible D gene TRBD2, 6 bases. The V end lost 4 bases, the J end lost 7 bases, and 18 bases lay between the germline ends. CDR3 length equals 14 residues. The germline V gene has CDR1 SGHKS and CDR2 YYEKEE (reference sequence). CDR3 DNA: TGTGCCAGCAGCGATGGGGGAGGCCCGAGGGAGCAGTACTTC. Its translation: CASSDGGGPREQYF.

This clonotype was seen more than once but under ten times. The J gene is TRBJ2-7, the V gene TRBV20-1; 9 nucleotides agree with TRBD2. Per the germline V gene, CDR1 is DFQATT and CDR2 is SNEGSKA (reference sequence). V dropped 3 bases and J dropped 2; count of bases not matched to a gene: 5. This CDR3 region has 14 residues. CDR3 nucleotides: TGCAGTGCTAGTGAAGCGGGAGGACCCTACGAGCAGTACTTC. The encoded protein is CSASEAGGPYEQYF.

This clonotype was detected ten times or more. This chain connects TRBV20-1 to TRBJ2-7; 9 bases align to TRBD2. This CDR3 contains 13 residues. V lost 5 bases and J lost 7; bases outside the gene matches: 9. Germline V gene data show CDR1 as DFQATT and CDR2 as SNEGSKA (reference sequence). The CDR3 is CSAVAGAGGEQYF. The DNA of the CDR3 is TGCAGTGCTGTAGCGGGAGCTGGGGGGGAGCAGTACTTC.

This clonotype was observed a few times. The rearrangement uses TRBV10-2 and TRBJ2-3, with D possibly matching TRBD2 (7 bases). This CDR3 is built from 17 residues. Germline V gene sequence: CDR1 WSHSY, CDR2 SAAADI. Trimming took off 6 bases at V and 1 base at J, with 20 bases between the two ends. The CDR3 sequence is CASSDSWGGRGTDTQYF. As DNA, the CDR3 is TGCGCCAGCAGCGATTCCTGGGGGGGCCGAGGCACAGATACGCAGTATTTT.

This clonotype appeared once. The CDR3 does not close with the conserved phenylalanine or tryptophan, likely indicating a read error. V is TRBV27 and J is TRBJ1-2, with TRBD1 identical over 7 bases. The junction had 9 bases not matched to a gene; V was cut back by 6 bases and J by 8 bases. Germline-derived CDR1 and CDR2 are MNHEY and SMNVEV (reference sequence). CDR3 length: 13 amino acids. The CDR3 nucleotides read TGTGCCAGCAGCCCACAGGGGTATCGAGGCTACACCCTC. Amino acids: CASSPQGYRGYTL.

This clonotype was recorded at least ten times. The chain uses TRBV12-3 or TRBV12-4 and TRBJ2-7; 10 bases line up with TRBD2. The CDR3 extends over 14 amino acids. V lost 6 bases to trimming and J lost 2 bases; unmatched junction nucleotides: 4. Here the CDR3 reads CASRGLAPTYEQYF. The CDR3 nucleotides are TGTGCCAGCAGGGGACTAGCGCCCACCTACGAGCAGTACTTC.

This clonotype appeared a few times. The V call is TRBV20-1, the J call TRBJ2-7, with a weak D call TRBD1 (6 bases). Germline assignment: CDR1 DFQATT and CDR2 SNEGSKA (reference sequence). CDR3 length equals 13 residues. V lost 7 bases and J 3 bases, leaving 16 bases between the germline ends. CDR3 residues: CSVPGQRHYEQYF. The DNA of the CDR3 is TGCAGTGTCCCGGGACAACGCCACTACGAGCAGTACTTC.

This clonotype was recorded many times. V is TRBV5-1 and J is TRBJ2-1; TRBD2 matches at 10 bases. The CDR3 length is 16 residues. Germline V lookup: CDR1 SGHRS, CDR2 YFSETQ. V was pared by 3 bases and J by 7 bases, with 10 bases of the junction left unmatched. The CDR3 protein is CASSSDLAGVVNEQFF. The CDR3 DNA reads as TGCGCCAGCAGCTCGGATCTAGCGGGGGTCGTTAATGAGCAGTTCTTC.

The V call is TRBV20-1, the J call TRBJ1-2; 10 bases line up with TRBD1. There are 15 residues in the CDR3. J lost 8 bases, V lost 0 bases, and 9 bases had no gene match. Germline V gives CDR1 DFQATT, CDR2 SNEGSKA (reference sequence). The chain's CDR3 is CSARDPGQGRVGYTF. The CDR3 DNA is TGCAGTGCTAGAGATCCGGGACAGGGGAGAGTCGGCTACACCTTC.

In this sample, this clonotype turned up once. The J gene is TRBJ1-5, the V gene TRBV5-1, with a weak D call TRBD1 (5 bases). The CDR3 totals 15 residues. Germline V gene sequence: CDR1 SGHRS, CDR2 YFSETQ. V lost 0 bases and J 5 bases, leaving 12 bases between the germline ends. The CDR3 spells CASSLGTGPDQPQHF. The CDR3 DNA sequence: TGCGCCAGCAGCTTGGGAACAGGTCCGGATCAGCCCCAGCATTTT.

This chain connects TRBV6-2 or TRBV6-3 to TRBJ2-7, with unresolved D. The CDR3 spans 14 residues. V gave up 10 bases and J gave up 4 bases, with 20 bases separating them. Looked up from germline, CDR1 is MNHEY and CDR2 is SVGEGT. CDR3 sequence (DNA): TGTGCCACCGGTAGCCGTAACGCGCCTTACGAGCAGTACTTC. It encodes CATGSRNAPYEQYF.

This clonotype was seen more than once but under ten times. The CDR3 DNA is TGCGCCAGCAGCTTGGTAGGGCTAGCGGGAGTTGGCGAGCAGTACTTC. It codes for CASSLVGLAGVGEQYF. The genes are TRBV5-1 and TRBJ2-7; TRBD2 agrees at 10 bases. Trimming cost V 0 bases and J 6 bases; bases outside gene matches: 9. This CDR3 is 16 amino acids long. Germline loops: CDR1 SGHRS, CDR2 YFSETQ.

This clonotype was found many times. V is TRBV20-1 and J is TRBJ2-3; 8 nucleotides align to TRBD2. The CDR3 is 14 amino acids. Germline V CDR1 and CDR2: DFQATT, SNEGSKA (reference sequence). Trimming removed 3 bases from V and 0 bases from J; junction bases left unmatched: 2. In nucleotides, the CDR3 is TGCAGTGCTAGTAGCGGGACGAGCACAGATACGCAGTATTTT. Amino acids: CSASSGTSTDTQYF.

The rearrangement links TRBV5-1 to TRBJ1-2; D is unresolved. The CDR3 consists of 14 residues. CDR1 and CDR2 (germline): SGHRS, YFSETQ. Trimming left V 3 bases short and J 4 bases short, with 13 bases between. CDR3 amino acids: CASSSDYRTYGYTF. In nucleotides, the CDR3 is TGCGCCAGCAGCTCCGACTACAGAACCTATGGCTACACCTTC. Full variable domain (missing parts from reference TRBV5-1 and TRBJ1-2): KAGVTQTPRYLIKTRGQQVTLSCSPISGHRSVSWYQQTPGQGLQFLFEYFSETQRNKGNFPGRFSGRQFSNSRSEMNVSTLELGDSALYLCASSSDYRTYGYTFGSGTRLTVV.

This clonotype was observed a handful of times. The J gene is TRBJ2-6, the V gene TRBV7-2; the match to TRBD2 covers 13 bases. The J segment lost 3 bases and the V segment lost 4 bases, leaving 9 bases of the junction unmatched. CDR3 size: 19 residues. Germline lookup yields CDR1 SGHTA and CDR2 FQGNSA. Here the CDR3 reads CASSSRTSGRGSGANVLTF. For the CDR3, the DNA is TGTGCCAGCAGCTCCCGGACTAGCGGGAGAGGTAGTGGGGCCAACGTCCTGACTTTC.

This clonotype was seen repeatedly, ten times or more. The chain uses TRBV11-1 and TRBJ2-3; perhaps TRBD1 as D (6 bases). The CDR3 spans 14 residues. Germline V gene sequence: CDR1 SGHAT, CDR2 FQDESV (reference sequence). The germline V and J ends were trimmed by 1 base and 2 bases, with 7 bases remaining between them. The CDR3 protein is CASSLGTATDTQYF. DNA of the CDR3: TGTGCCAGCAGCTTAGGGACAGCCACAGATACGCAGTATTTT. The full variable domain, completed using reference TRBV11-1 and TRBJ2-3, is EAEVAQSPRYKITEKSQAVAFWCDPISGHATLYWYRQILGQGPELLVQFQDESVVDDSQLPKDRFSAERLKGVDSTLKIQPAELGDSAMYLCASSLGTATDTQYFGPGTRLTVL.

This clonotype was observed a few times. This rearrangement joins TRBV28 to TRBJ1-2; no reliable D call. CDR1 is MDHEN, CDR2 SYDVKM, per germline. V was cut by 2 bases and J by 7 bases, with 8 bases left in between. This CDR3 contains 12 residues. This CDR3 reads CASSLGTFGYTF. The CDR3 nucleotides read TGTGCCAGCAGTTTAGGCACATTTGGCTACACCTTC.

This chain connects TRBV6-2 or TRBV6-3 to TRBJ2-1; TRBD2 might be the D (5 bases). The CDR3 sequence is 14 residues long. V lost 2 bases and J 4 bases, leaving 9 bases between the germline ends. Germline CDR1 is MNHEY and CDR2 is SVGEGT. CDR3 protein: CASSYGSAYNEQFF. CDR3 bases: TGTGCCAGCAGTTACGGTAGCGCTTACAATGAGCAGTTCTTC.

This clonotype was seen many times. The chain links TRBV28 to TRBJ1-5; D may be TRBD1 (5 bases). V lost 7 bases and J lost 4, with 17 bases in between. The CDR3 has 15 amino acids. Germline-derived CDR1 and CDR2 are MDHEN and SYDVKM. As DNA, the CDR3 is TGTGCCAGCACCCTCGGGGGGGGGAGGAATCAGCCCCAGCATTTT. The encoded protein is CASTLGGGRNQPQHF.

This clonotype was observed at least ten times. The chain couples TRBV18 to TRBJ1-1; 7 bases align to TRBD1. With 5 bases clipped from V and 4 bases from J, the junction kept 10 bases outside the gene matches. The CDR3 contains 15 residues. Germline CDR1 KGHSH, CDR2 LQKENI. The CDR3 protein is CASSSSTGIVTEAFF. DNA of the CDR3: TGTGCCAGCTCATCTTCGACAGGGATTGTCACTGAAGCTTTCTTT. The full variable domain, in which reference TRBV18 and TRBJ1-1 provide the parts outside the CDR3, is NAGVMQNPRHLVRRRGQEARLRCSPMKGHSHVYWYRQLPEEGLKFMVYLQKENIIDESGMPKERFSAEFPKEGPSILRIQQVVRGDSAAYFCASSSSTGIVTEAFFGQGTRLTVV.

J is TRBJ2-7 and V is TRBV3-1; 9 positions match TRBD2. Trimming removed 0 bases from V and 5 bases from J; junction bases left unmatched: 8. Germline values: CDR1 LGHDT, CDR2 YNNKEL (reference sequence). This CDR3 is built from 16 residues. The CDR3 nucleotides read TGTGCCAGCAGCCAAGATCGGGCTAGCGGGATTCACGAGCAGTACTTC. This encodes CASSQDRASGIHEQYF.

This clonotype was seen many times. The rearrangement uses TRBV20-1 and TRBJ2-7; 8 bases line up with TRBD2. The V gene's germline CDR1 is DFQATT and CDR2 SNEGSKA (reference sequence). The V gene end was trimmed by 0 bases and the J gene end by 3 bases; junction bases not matched to a gene: 1. This CDR3 is built from 13 residues. CDR3 DNA: TGCAGTGCTAGAGAGACTAGCGACTACGAGCAGTACTTC. Residues: CSARETSDYEQYF.

In its sample, this clonotype was seen a few times. The chain combines TRBV18 with TRBJ1-1; 9 bases align to TRBD1. Germline V gene lookup returns CDR1 KGHSH and CDR2 LQKENI. This CDR3 is 16 amino acids long. The ends lost 3 bases at V and 6 bases at J; junction bases unmatched: 11. CDR3 amino acids: CASSPGQGPVGAEAFF. The CDR3 coding sequence is TGTGCCAGCTCACCGGGACAGGGTCCCGTTGGCGCTGAAGCTTTCTTT.

This clonotype appeared a few times. This rearrangement joins TRBV28 to TRBJ2-7; perhaps TRBD2 as D (6 bases). The germline gives CDR1 MDHEN, CDR2 SYDVKM. This CDR3 comprises 14 residues. V lost 5 bases and J 2 bases, leaving 13 bases between the germline ends. The CDR3 DNA follows: TGTGCCAGCAGTCCGGGGGACGGCACCTACGAGCAGTACTTC. Translation: CASSPGDGTYEQYF.

V gene TRBV4-1 combines with J gene TRBJ1-3; 10 positions match TRBD1. Germline CDR1 and CDR2: MGHRA and YSYEKL. The CDR3 runs to 16 residues. The V gene end was trimmed by 3 bases and the J gene end by 3 bases; junction bases not matched to a gene: 5. For the CDR3, the DNA is TGCGCCAGCAGCCACCTGGGACAGGGGCTTGGAAACACCATATATTTT. The encoded protein is CASSHLGQGLGNTIYF.

This clonotype came up many times. The V call is TRBV11-2, the J call TRBJ1-1; D is undetermined. Germline CDR1 reads SGHAT; CDR2 reads FQNNGV. The CDR3 sequence is 13 residues long. With 3 bases removed from V and 0 bases from J, the gap between germline ends came to 5 bases. CDR3 loop: CASSFQVNTEAFF. For the CDR3, the DNA is TGTGCCAGCAGCTTTCAGGTGAACACTGAAGCTTTCTTT. The whole variable domain, remainder taken from reference TRBV11-2 and TRBJ1-1, is EAGVAQSPRYKIIEKRQSVAFWCNPISGHATLYWYQQILGQGPKLLIQFQNNGVVDDSQLPKDRFSAERLKGVDSTLKIQPAKLEDSAVYLCASSFQVNTEAFFGQGTRLTVV.

In nucleotides, the CDR3 is TGCAGTGCCGGGACAGGCGACTACAATGAGCAGTTCTTC. It is translated as CSAGTGDYNEQFF. This sequence joins TRBV20-1 and TRBJ2-1, with TRBD1 matching over 8 bases. Germline values: CDR1 DFQATT, CDR2 SNEGSKA (reference sequence). The CDR3 runs 13 residues. V gave up 6 bases and J gave up 3 bases; unmatched junction bases: 4.